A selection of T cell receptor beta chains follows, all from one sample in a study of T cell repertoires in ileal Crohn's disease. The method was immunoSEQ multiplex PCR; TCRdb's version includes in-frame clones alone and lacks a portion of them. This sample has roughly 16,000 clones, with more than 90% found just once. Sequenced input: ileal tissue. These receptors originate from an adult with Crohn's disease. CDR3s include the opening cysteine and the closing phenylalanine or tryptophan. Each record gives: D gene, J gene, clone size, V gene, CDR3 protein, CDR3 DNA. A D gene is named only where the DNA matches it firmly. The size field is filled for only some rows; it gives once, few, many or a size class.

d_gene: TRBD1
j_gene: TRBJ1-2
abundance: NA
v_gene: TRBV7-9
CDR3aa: CASSSPGQAGYGYTF
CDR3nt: TGTGCCAGCAGCTCTCCCGGACAGGCCGGCTATGGCTACACCTTC

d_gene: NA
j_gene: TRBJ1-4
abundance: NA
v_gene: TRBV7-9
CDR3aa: CASSLVVHNEKLFF
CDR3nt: TGTGCCAGCAGCTTGGTGGTCCATAATGAAAAACTGTTTTTT

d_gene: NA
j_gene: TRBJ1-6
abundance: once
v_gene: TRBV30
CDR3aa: CAWSVRGRTYNSPLHF
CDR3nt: TGTGCCTGGAGTGTCAGGGGACGCACCTATAATTCACCCCTCCACTTT

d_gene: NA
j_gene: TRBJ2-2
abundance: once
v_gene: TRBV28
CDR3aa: CASRPPGISTGELFF
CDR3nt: TGTGCCAGCAGACCCCCTGGGATCTCCACCGGGGAGCTGTTTTTT

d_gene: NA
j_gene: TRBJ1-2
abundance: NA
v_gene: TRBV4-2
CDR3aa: CASSHPGAGDDGYTF
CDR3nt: TGTGCCAGCAGCCATCCTGGGGCAGGGGATGATGGCTACACCTTC

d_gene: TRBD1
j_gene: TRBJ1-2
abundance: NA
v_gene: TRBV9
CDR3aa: CASSVADRAYGYTF
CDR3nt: TGTGCCAGCAGCGTAGCCGACAGGGCGTATGGCTACACCTTC

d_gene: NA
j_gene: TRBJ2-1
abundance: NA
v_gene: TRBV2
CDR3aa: CASSDYLARSSYNEQFF
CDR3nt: TGTGCCAGCAGTGACTACCTCGCCAGGAGCTCCTACAATGAGCAGTTCTTC

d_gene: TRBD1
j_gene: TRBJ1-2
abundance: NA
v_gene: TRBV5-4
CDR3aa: CASKGQGGTKYGYTF
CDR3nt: TGTGCCAGCAAAGGACAGGGAGGGACTAAGTATGGCTACACCTTC

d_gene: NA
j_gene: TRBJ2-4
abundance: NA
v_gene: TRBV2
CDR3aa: CASKGGGHPQNIQYF
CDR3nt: TGTGCCAGCAAAGGAGGAGGACACCCTCAAAACATTCAGTACTTC

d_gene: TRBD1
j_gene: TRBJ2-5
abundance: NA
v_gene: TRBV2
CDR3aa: CASQTGGVETQYF
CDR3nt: TGTGCCAGCCAAACAGGGGGCGTGGAGACCCAGTACTTC

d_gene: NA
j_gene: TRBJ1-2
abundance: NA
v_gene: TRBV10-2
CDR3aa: CASSESRQVYGYTF
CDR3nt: TGCGCCAGCAGTGAGTCGAGGCAGGTCTATGGCTACACCTTC

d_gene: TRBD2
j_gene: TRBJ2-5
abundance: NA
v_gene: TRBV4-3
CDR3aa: CASSASTSGRQETQYF
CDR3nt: TGCGCCAGCAGCGCTTCGACTAGCGGACGCCAAGAGACCCAGTACTTC

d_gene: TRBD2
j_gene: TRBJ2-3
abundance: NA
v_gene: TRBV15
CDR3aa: CATSRVSGGADDTQYF
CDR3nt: TGTGCCACCAGCAGAGTGAGCGGGGGGGCAGACGATACGCAGTATTTT

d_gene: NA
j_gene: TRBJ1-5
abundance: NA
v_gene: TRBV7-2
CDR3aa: CASGQPQHF
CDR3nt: TGTGCCAGCGGGCAGCCCCAGCATTTT

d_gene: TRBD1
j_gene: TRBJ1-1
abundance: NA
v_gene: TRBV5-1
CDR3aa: CASSFTGEGTEAFF
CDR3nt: TGCGCCAGCAGCTTTACAGGGGAAGGCACTGAAGCTTTCTTT

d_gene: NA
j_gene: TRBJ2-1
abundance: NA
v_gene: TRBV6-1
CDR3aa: CASREWDPRNEQFF
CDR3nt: TGTGCCAGCAGAGAATGGGACCCCCGCAATGAGCAGTTCTTC

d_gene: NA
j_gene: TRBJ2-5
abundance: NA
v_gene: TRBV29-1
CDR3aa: CSVASFGVQETQYF
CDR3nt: TGCAGCGTTGCTTCTTTCGGCGTTCAAGAGACCCAGTACTTC

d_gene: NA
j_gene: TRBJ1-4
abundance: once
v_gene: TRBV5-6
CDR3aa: CASSFFGSKFEKLFF
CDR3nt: TGTGCCAGCAGCTTCTTTGGAAGTAAATTTGAAAAACTGTTTTTT